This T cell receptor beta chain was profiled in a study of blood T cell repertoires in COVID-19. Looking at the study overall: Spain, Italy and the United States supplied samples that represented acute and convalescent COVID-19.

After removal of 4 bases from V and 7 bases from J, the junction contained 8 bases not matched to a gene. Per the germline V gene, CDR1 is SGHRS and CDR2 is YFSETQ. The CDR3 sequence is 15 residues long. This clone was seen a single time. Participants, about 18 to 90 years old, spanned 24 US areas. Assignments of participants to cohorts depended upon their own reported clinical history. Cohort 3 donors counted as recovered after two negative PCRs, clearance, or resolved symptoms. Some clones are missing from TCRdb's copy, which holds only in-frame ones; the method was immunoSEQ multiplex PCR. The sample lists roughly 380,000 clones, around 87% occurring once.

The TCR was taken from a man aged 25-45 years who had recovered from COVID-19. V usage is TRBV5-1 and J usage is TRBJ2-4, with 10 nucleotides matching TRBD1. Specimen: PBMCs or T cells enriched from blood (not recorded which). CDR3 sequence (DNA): TGCGCCAGCAGCCAAGGGACAGGGGAATCGAACATTCAGTACTTC. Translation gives CASSQGTGESNIQYF.